Each of the 19 T cell receptor beta chains below was sequenced from the same sample in a study of a mutant IDH1 vaccine in newly diagnosed glioma (dated by TCRdb to the early 2020s). Interpreted using the paper, the time point label stands for: week 5, during vaccination. Each vaccine dose was 300 ug of a 20-mer mutant IDH1 peptide in Montanide, given subcutaneously with topical imiquimod. The method was the immunoSEQ multiplex PCR assay. Imported from immuneACCESS, the table was reduced by TCRdb to in-frame sequences with V and J called. These copies leave out some clones; in studies compared against another copy, an unresolved V gene accounts for under half, and the cause of the remainder is not known. The sample data list about 42,000 clones, and approximately 85% of these were observed just once. The ten most abundant clones make up approximately 1.7% of the sample. Their antigens remain unidentified.

Sequenced material: PBMCs, taken from a glioma patient whose treatment included an IDH1 peptide vaccine. The receptors derive from a man aged 40-49 years with glioma.

The chain recombines TRBV6-1 with TRBJ2-7, with 10 nucleotides matching TRBD1. CDR1 and CDR2 from the germline V gene are MNHNS and SASEGT. V gave up 3 bases and J gave up 6 bases; unmatched junction bases: 5. This CDR3 is built from 14 residues. The DNA for the CDR3 is TGTGCCAGCAGTGAGGGGACAGGGGACGGCGAGCAGTACTTC. As protein: CASSEGTGDGEQYF.

In its sample, this clone was seen once. The chain is built from TRBV19 and TRBJ2-3; D is undetermined. The CDR3 loop spans 16 amino acids. CDR1 and CDR2 from the germline V gene are LNHDA and SQIVND (reference sequence). V was pared by 0 bases and J by 1 base, with 11 bases between. CDR3 DNA: TGTGCCAGTAGTATAGATGGGCCACACGGCACAGATACGCAGTATTTT. Its translation is CASSIDGPHGTDTQYF.

The rearrangement joins TRBV6-5 to TRBJ2-1; D unclear. The germline V gene encodes CDR1 MNHEY and CDR2 SVGAGI. The CDR3 totals 16 residues. V was shortened by 2 bases and J by 0 bases, with 11 bases between the two germline ends. Here the CDR3 DNA reads TGTGCCAGCAGTTACGTGGTGGGTAGCTCCTACAATGAGCAGTTCTTC. Translating gives CASSYVVGSSYNEQFF.

This clone showed up just a few times. The V gene is TRBV5-1, the J gene TRBJ1-1, with D perhaps matching TRBD1 (5 bases). CDR1 is SGHRS and CDR2 is YFSETQ in the germline V gene. V shed 0 bases and J shed 3 bases, with 12 bases lying between them. The CDR3 is made up of 15 amino acids. This CDR3 reads CASSLEEGHYTEAFF. Here the CDR3 DNA reads TGCGCCAGCAGCTTGGAAGAGGGGCACTACACTGAAGCTTTCTTT.

This clone was seen once. The chain has TRBV2 and TRBJ2-5; perhaps TRBD1 as D (7 bases). CDR1 is SNHLY, CDR2 FYNNEI, per germline. Trimming stripped 3 bases from V and 5 bases from J, with 19 bases between. This CDR3 has 16 residues. The CDR3 loop is CASSEPRGDPLETQYF. For the CDR3, the DNA is TGTGCCAGCAGTGAGCCCAGGGGGGACCCTTTGGAGACCCAGTACTTC.

The chain is built from TRBV23-1 and TRBJ2-3, with a weak D call TRBD2 (6 bases). TRBV23-1 counts as an open reading frame of uncertain function. This CDR3 is built from 18 residues. Trimming left V 0 bases short and J 1 base short, with 17 bases between. CDR3 sequence (DNA): TGCGCCAGCAGTCAATCGGTGGGGGAGGCGGAATGCACAGATACGCAGTATTTT. It codes for CASSQSVGEAECTDTQYF.

CDR3 sequence (DNA): TGCGCCAGCAGACAGGGTGGGGTCCAAGAGACCCAGTACTTC. Translated: CASRQGGVQETQYF. The V and J genes are TRBV5-1 and TRBJ2-5, with D possibly matching TRBD1 (6 bases). The CDR3 contains 14 residues. Trimming pared 5 bases from V and 1 base from J, leaving 12 bases between. Germline V gene data show CDR1 as SGHRS and CDR2 as YFSETQ.

The chain is built from TRBV5-6 and TRBJ2-5; 9 nucleotides match TRBD1. J gave up 5 bases and V 4 bases, and 6 bases lay outside the gene matches. Looked up from germline, CDR1 is SGHDT and CDR2 is YYEEEE. The CDR3 spans 14 residues. Here the CDR3 reads CASSPGQGGETQYF. For the CDR3, the DNA is TGTGCCAGCAGCCCGGGACAGGGAGGCGAGACCCAGTACTTC.

This sequence joins TRBV9 and TRBJ2-7; tentatively, D is TRBD1 (5 bases). V lost 0 bases to trimming and J lost 6 bases, with 10 bases between them. Germline V gene data show CDR1 as SGDLS and CDR2 as YYNGEE. CDR3 length: 13 residues. The CDR3 DNA follows: TGTGCCAGCAGCGTAGCTAGGGGTTCCGAGCAGTACTTC. Encoded protein: CASSVARGSEQYF.

This clone was observed a few times. V and J are TRBV18 and TRBJ1-3; no reliable D call. Trimming took off 6 bases at V and 5 bases at J, with 11 bases between the two ends. Germline CDR1 and CDR2: KGHSH and LQKENI. CDR3 size: 13 residues. The CDR3 is CASSPKTRNTIYF. For the CDR3, the DNA is TGTGCCAGCTCCCCTAAGACTCGAAACACCATATATTTT.

The chain recombines TRBV7-6 with TRBJ1-5, with 8 bases that match TRBD1. CDR1 and CDR2 from the germline V gene are SGHVS and FNYEAQ. This CDR3 has 15 amino acids. The J segment lost 6 bases and the V segment lost 4 bases, leaving 8 bases of the junction unmatched. CDR3 region: CASSSNQGAGQPQHF. The CDR3 DNA reads as TGTGCCAGCAGCTCGAACCAGGGGGCGGGTCAGCCCCAGCATTTT.

The rearrangement links TRBV19 to TRBJ2-1, with TRBD2 identical over 11 bases. The CDR3 is made up of 17 amino acids. V lost 1 base and J lost 6; bases outside the gene matches: 8. Per germline, CDR1 LNHDA and CDR2 SQIVND (reference sequence). The CDR3 here is CASSIGLAGTLRNEQFF. Here the CDR3 DNA reads TGTGCCAGTAGTATAGGACTAGCGGGGACTCTGCGCAATGAGCAGTTCTTC.

The CDR3 is CSVVGGSKNIQYF. CDR3 DNA: TGCAGCGTAGTCGGGGGCTCCAAAAACATTCAGTACTTC. The chain recombines TRBV29-1 with TRBJ2-4; possibly TRBD1 or TRBD2 for D (6 bases each). The CDR3 extends over 13 amino acids. CDR1 SQVTM and CDR2 ANQGSEA come from the germline V gene. Deletions cut 6 bases from V and 2 bases from J, with 11 bases between. Full variable domain (outside the CDR3, taken from reference TRBV29-1 and TRBJ2-4): SAVISQKPSRDICQRGTSLTIQCQVDSQVTMMFWYRQQPGQSLTLIATANQGSEATYESGFVIDKFPISRPNLTFSTLTVSNMSPEDSSIYLCSVVGGSKNIQYFGAGTRLSVL.

V usage is TRBV29-1 and J usage is TRBJ1-5, with TRBD1 as a possible D gene (6 bases). Germline lookup yields CDR1 SQVTM and CDR2 ANQGSEA. The CDR3 is made up of 14 amino acids. Trimming removed 6 bases from V and 2 bases from J, with 14 bases in between. CDR3 residues: CSVKGDSGNQPQHF. The CDR3 DNA reads as TGCAGCGTCAAGGGGGACTCCGGCAATCAGCCCCAGCATTTT.

The chain couples TRBV2 to TRBJ2-2, with TRBD2 matching 9 bases. Germline V gene lookup returns CDR1 SNHLY and CDR2 FYNNEI. The CDR3 consists of 14 residues. V trimming: 0 bases; J trimming: 7 bases; junction bases outside the gene matches: 0. Here the CDR3 reads CASSEATSGGELFF. CDR3 DNA: TGTGCCAGCAGTGAAGCGACTAGCGGCGGGGAGCTGTTTTTT.

The chain carries TRBV7-9 and TRBJ2-7; D not certain. CDR1 is SEHNR and CDR2 is FQNEAQ in the germline V gene (reference sequence). CDR3 length: 11 residues. The ends were cut back, 7 bases at V and 5 bases at J, with 9 bases in the middle. The CDR3 here is CASTGVHEQYF. The CDR3 DNA follows: TGTGCCAGCACGGGCGTCCACGAGCAGTACTTC.

This chain connects TRBV4-1 to TRBJ1-5, with D hard to call. The CDR3 is 15 residues long. Germline V gene data show CDR1 as MGHRA and CDR2 as YSYEKL. V was cut by 0 bases and J by 2 bases, with 8 bases left in between. DNA for the CDR3: TGCGCCAGCAGCCAAGAATGGGTGGGCAATCAGCCCCAGCATTTT. This codes for CASSQEWVGNQPQHF.

The chain employs TRBV5-1 and TRBJ2-3; D gene uncertain. CDR3 size: 12 residues. Germline-derived CDR1 and CDR2 are SGHRS and YFSETQ. Trimming took 8 bases from V and 6 from J, leaving 13 bases between them. The chain's CDR3 is CASGTGGDTQYF. The CDR3 region has the DNA TGCGCCAGTGGCACGGGTGGTGATACGCAGTATTTT.

This CDR3 reads CASIPDGTYEQYF. The CDR3 bases are TGTGCCAGCATCCCGGACGGGACCTACGAGCAGTACTTC. V is TRBV2 and J is TRBJ2-7; possibly TRBD2 for D (5 bases). The CDR3 length is 13 residues. Trimming cost V 7 bases and J 2 bases, with 12 bases left between them. Germline values: CDR1 SNHLY, CDR2 FYNNEI.